The 30 T cell receptor beta chains below all came from one sample that was sequenced in a study of CXCR3-negative and CXCR3-positive naive CD8 T cells. Antigens for these TCRs are unknown. Overall study results and limits: Higher TRB CDR3 hydrophobicity marked CXCR3-positive naive cells relative to CXCR3-negative naive cells.

Each TRB cDNA library was prepared by 5' RACE (with UMI labels). TCRdb derives one entry per CDR3 protein from the 5' RACE reads, leaving out DNA. The sample holds about 120,000 distinct CDR3 sequences. The material sequenced was naive CXCR3+ CD8+ T cells from blood. Subset specified: CD45RO-CCR7+CD27+CD95- naive CD8+ T cells expressing CXCR3 (TNR3+). The receptors here all came from a human donor in good health. Some clones in this sample may be carry-over from other donors' samples.

V is TRBV7-9 and J is TRBJ2-1; TCRdb reports TRBD2, a call that lacks DNA to check it against. The CDR3 covers 18 residues. The germline gives CDR1 SEHNR, CDR2 FQNEAQ (reference sequence). CDR3 amino acids: CASSLDPGSLSRGNEQFF.

The chain carries TRBV29-1 and TRBJ2-3; checking the TCRdb D call of TRBD2 is not possible without DNA. This CDR3 spans 13 amino acids. Germline CDR1 and CDR2: SQVTM and ANQGSEA. CDR3 region: CSVCLAGGDTQYF.

The J gene is TRBJ2-2, the V gene TRBV29-1; the TCRdb call, TRBD1, lacks DNA for checking. The CDR3 is 14 amino acids. Per germline, CDR1 SQVTM and CDR2 ANQGSEA. The CDR3 sequence: CSSTGTGGTGELFF.

The rearrangement links TRBV5-5 to TRBJ1-4. The CDR3 consists of 15 residues. Per the germline V gene, CDR1 is SGHKS and CDR2 is YYEKEE (reference sequence). The CDR3 region is CASSLVGTTNEKLFF.

The genes are TRBV28 and TRBJ2-1; the TRBD1 assignment by TCRdb is unverifiable without DNA. The CDR3 runs to 16 residues. Germline CDR1 MDHEN, CDR2 SYDVKM. The CDR3 loop reads CASSLIRDRIYNEQFF.

The rearrangement links TRBV5-1 to TRBJ1-1; the D gene TCRdb calls, TRBD1, cannot be checked with no DNA. The germline V gene encodes CDR1 SGHRS and CDR2 YFSETQ. CDR3 size: 15 residues. This chain's CDR3 is CASSLDAGTNTEAFF.

The V gene is TRBV5-1, the J gene TRBJ2-7; TCRdb's assignment of TRBD2 cannot be checked, as there is no DNA. Germline loops: CDR1 SGHRS, CDR2 YFSETQ. The CDR3 contains 17 residues. This chain's CDR3 is CASSLVFVKGPGDEQYF.

The chain uses TRBV20-1 and TRBJ2-5. The CDR3 is made up of 13 amino acids. Germline V gene sequence: CDR1 DFQATT, CDR2 SNEGSKA (reference sequence). CDR3 sequence: CSATRHHQETQYF.

The chain combines TRBV3-1 with TRBJ1-5; absent DNA, TCRdb's TRBD1 call cannot be checked. The CDR3 length is 15 residues. The germline V gene has CDR1 LGHDT and CDR2 YNNKEL (reference sequence). The CDR3 loop reads CASSHAGDSNQPQHF.

J is TRBJ1-2 and V is TRBV14. This CDR3 comprises 13 residues. Germline loops: CDR1 SGHDN, CDR2 FVKESK. CDR3: CASSQGTAYGYTF.

The V call is TRBV11-2, the J call TRBJ1-6; no DNA is available, so the TRBD1 call from TCRdb remains unchecked. The CDR3 is 15 residues long. The V gene's germline CDR1 is SGHAT and CDR2 FQNNGV. The CDR3 is CASSLVAGNASPLHF.

J is TRBJ2-3 and V is TRBV3-1. This CDR3 region has 15 residues. Germline V lookup: CDR1 LGHDT, CDR2 YNNKEL (reference sequence). This chain's CDR3 is CASSPGVDSTDTQYF.

V is TRBV7-8 and J is TRBJ2-5; TCRdb's assignment of TRBD1 cannot be checked, as there is no DNA. The CDR3 totals 18 residues. The V gene's germline CDR1 is SGHVS and CDR2 FQNEAQ. The CDR3 is CASSSIVEVQGWGETQYF.

The chain combines TRBV5-1 with TRBJ2-7. This CDR3 has 15 amino acids. Germline V lookup: CDR1 SGHRS, CDR2 YFSETQ. The CDR3 is CASSSDRASLDEQYF.

The V call is TRBV29-1, the J call TRBJ2-2; without DNA, the TCRdb call of TRBD2 cannot be checked. CDR1 and CDR2 (germline): SQVTM, ANQGSEA. CDR3 length equals 13 residues. The CDR3 loop reads CSALSPNTGELFF.

The J gene is TRBJ2-5, the V gene TRBV28; no DNA is available, so the TRBD1 call from TCRdb remains unchecked. Looked up from germline, CDR1 is MDHEN and CDR2 is SYDVKM. The CDR3 is made up of 14 amino acids. CDR3 loop: CASSLLAGSETQYF.

V usage is TRBV30 and J usage is TRBJ1-5. The CDR3 is 15 amino acids. Per germline, CDR1 GTSNPN and CDR2 SVGIG (reference sequence). The chain's CDR3 is CAWSGGLGGNQPQHF. Combining the CDR3 with reference TRBV30 and TRBJ1-5 gives the whole variable domain SQTIHQWPATLVQPVGSPLSLECTVEGTSNPNLYWYRQAAGRGLQLLFYSVGIGQISSEVPQNLSASRPQDRQFILSSKKLLLSDSGFYLCAWSGGLGGNQPQHFGDGTRLSIL.

V gene TRBV28 combines with J gene TRBJ1-1; TCRdb names TRBD1, which stays unverified in the absence of DNA. The germline V gene has CDR1 MDHEN and CDR2 SYDVKM. The CDR3 sequence is 15 residues long. The CDR3 loop reads CASSERQGWGTEAFF.

The J gene is TRBJ1-1, the V gene TRBV4-3. This CDR3 contains 15 residues. Germline CDR1 reads LGHNA; CDR2 reads YSLEER. This chain's CDR3 is CASSQDEARREVAFF.

This chain joins TRBV4-1 and TRBJ2-7; absent DNA, TCRdb's TRBD1 call cannot be checked. This CDR3 is built from 18 residues. CDR1 is MGHRA, CDR2 YSYEKL, per germline. This chain's CDR3 is CASSQSPLGQGLSYEQYF.

V is TRBV4-3 and J is TRBJ1-1; as DNA is missing, the TRBD1 call by TCRdb cannot be tested. The CDR3 is 16 residues long. The germline gives CDR1 LGHNA, CDR2 YSLEER. CDR3 protein: CASSQLPAPDDTEAFF.

The chain couples TRBV20-1 to TRBJ2-7; TCRdb's assignment of TRBD2 cannot be checked, as there is no DNA. Germline values: CDR1 DFQATT, CDR2 SNEGSKA (reference sequence). CDR3 size: 16 residues. This chain's CDR3 is CSARRTGLADSYEQYF.

The J gene is TRBJ1-1, the V gene TRBV2; the D call from TCRdb, TRBD1, cannot be confirmed without DNA. The CDR3 length is 15 residues. Germline-derived CDR1 and CDR2 are SNHLY and FYNNEI. The CDR3 reads CASHQGVGMNTEAFF.

The chain is built from TRBV27 and TRBJ2-1; the D call from TCRdb, TRBD1, cannot be confirmed without DNA. The CDR3 has 13 residues. CDR1 is MNHEY and CDR2 is SMNVEV in the germline V gene (reference sequence). CDR3 sequence: CASSLGEGNEQFF.

This chain links TRBV27 with TRBJ2-1; checking the TCRdb D call of TRBD1 is not possible without DNA. CDR3 length equals 12 residues. The germline V gene encodes CDR1 MNHEY and CDR2 SMNVEV (reference sequence). This CDR3 reads CASSLGGGEQFF.

The genes are TRBV9 and TRBJ2-7; TCRdb gives TRBD1 as the D gene, but with no DNA this cannot be confirmed. CDR1 is SGDLS and CDR2 is YYNGEE in the germline V gene. CDR3 length: 14 residues. The CDR3 spells CASSVDPGPYEQYF.

V is TRBV14 and J is TRBJ1-1. CDR1 SGHDN and CDR2 FVKESK come from the germline V gene. The CDR3 sequence is 13 residues long. This CDR3 reads CASSQGRYTEAFF.

The J gene is TRBJ2-1, the V gene TRBV5-8; the D gene TCRdb calls, TRBD2, cannot be checked with no DNA. The germline gives CDR1 SGHTS, CDR2 YDEGEE. The CDR3 totals 14 residues. This CDR3 is CASSLAVQYNEQFF.

This chain joins TRBV7-6 and TRBJ2-3. The CDR3 has 12 amino acids. Per germline, CDR1 SGHVS and CDR2 FNYEAQ. CDR3 sequence reads: CASSLNGDTQYF.

This chain links TRBV29-1 with TRBJ2-7; without DNA, the TCRdb call of TRBD1 cannot be checked. The germline V gene encodes CDR1 SQVTM and CDR2 ANQGSEA. The CDR3 consists of 13 residues. CDR3 residues: CSVVSQGRYEQYF.